This T cell receptor (beta chain) derives from a study of cytomegalovirus exposure and HLA in healthy donors. Germline lookup yields CDR1 LNHDA and CDR2 SQIVND (reference sequence). V was pared by 5 bases and J by 7 bases, with 20 bases between. The CDR3 contains 16 residues. PCR primers comprised 60 Vbeta and 13 Jbeta primers. Using immunoSEQ multiplex PCR, the repertoire was profiled, and TCRdb retains in-frame clones only, with some absent. The sample yields some 120,000 clones, just under 75% seen once. Study-wide results and limits: Beyond CMV serostatus, there was no information to go on about immune exposure. Specific recognition of CMV antigens was confirmed in vitro for three chains (all CMV-associated). The likely explanation for a cluster of highly shared sequence variants was sequencing artifact.

This clone was found a few times. Antigen specificity is unknown. This TCR came from a man aged 40-49 years in good health and CMV-seropositive. The V and J genes are TRBV19 and TRBJ1-4; D ambiguous. Specimen: PBMCs. CDR3: CASSPGRPPRREKLFF. CDR3 in DNA: TGTGCCAGTAGTCCCGGCCGGCCCCCTAGGCGTGAAAAACTGTTTTTT.